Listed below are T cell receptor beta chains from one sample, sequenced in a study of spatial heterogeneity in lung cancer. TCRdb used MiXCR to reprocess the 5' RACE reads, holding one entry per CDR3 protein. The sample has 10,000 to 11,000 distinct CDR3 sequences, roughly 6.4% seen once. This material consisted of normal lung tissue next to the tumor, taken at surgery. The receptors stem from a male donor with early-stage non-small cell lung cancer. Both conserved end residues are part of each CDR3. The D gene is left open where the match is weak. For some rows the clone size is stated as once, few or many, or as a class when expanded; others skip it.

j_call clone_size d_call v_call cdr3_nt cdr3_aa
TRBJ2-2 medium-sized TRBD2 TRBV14 TGTGCCAGCAGCCAAGTACGGGAGGGCCATGGCGGGGAGCTGTTTTTT CASSQVREGHGGELFF
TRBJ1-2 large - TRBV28 TGTGCCAGCAGTTTACCCCCCCGGGGCGCGAATGGCTACACCTTC CASSLPPRGANGYTF
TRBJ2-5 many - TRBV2 TGTGCCAGCGCGGAGGAGACCCAGTACTTC CASAEETQYF
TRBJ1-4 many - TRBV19 TGTGCCAGTAGGGACGGGGGATCTAATGAAAAACTGTTTTTT CASRDGGSNEKLFF
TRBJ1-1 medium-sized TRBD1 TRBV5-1 TGCGCCAGCAGCTTTAACAGGGGGCGTGGGACTGAAGCTTTCTTT CASSFNRGRGTEAFF
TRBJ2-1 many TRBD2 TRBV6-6 TGTGCCAGCAGGTTTAGCGGGGGGAACTACAATGAGCAGTTCTTC CASRFSGGNYNEQFF
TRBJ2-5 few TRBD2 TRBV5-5 TGTGCCAGCAGCTTTAGCGGGAGCCCACAAGAGACCCAGTACTTC CASSFSGSPQETQYF
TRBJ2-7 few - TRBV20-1 TGCAGTGCGTGGTCGGGGCAATACGAGCAGTACTTC CSAWSGQYEQYF
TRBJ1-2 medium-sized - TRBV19 TGTGCCAGTAACCAGGGAGGTTCGGCTGGCTACACCTTC CASNQGGSAGYTF
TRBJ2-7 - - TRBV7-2 TGTGCCAGCAGCTTATCCCGATACGAGCAGTACTTC CASSLSRYEQYF
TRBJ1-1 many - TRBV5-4 TGTGCCAGCAGCTTGGAAGTCGACAGAACGAACACTGAAGCTTTCTTT CASSLEVDRTNTEAFF
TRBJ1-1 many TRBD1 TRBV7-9 TGTGCCAGCAGCTTGGGGACAGGGGCCACTGAAGCTTTCTTT CASSLGTGATEAFF
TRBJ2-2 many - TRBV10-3 TGTGCCATCAGTGAGTCCGGTATTCGGGGGGAGCTGTTTTTT CAISESGIRGELFF
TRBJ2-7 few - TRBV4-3 TGCGCCAGCAGCCAAGAAAACCAGGTTAACTACGAGCAGTACTTC CASSQENQVNYEQYF
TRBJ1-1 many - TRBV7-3 TGTGCCAGCAGTAACAACTTGAACACTGAAGCTTTCTTT CASSNNLNTEAFF
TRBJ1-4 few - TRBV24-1 TGTGCCACCAGTGCCCGGGTTAATGAAAAACTGTTTTTT CATSARVNEKLFF
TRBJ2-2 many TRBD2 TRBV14 TGTGCCAGCCGACTAGCGGGAGGATCGGAGCTGTTTTTT CASRLAGGSELFF
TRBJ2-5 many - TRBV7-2 TGTGCCAGCAGCTTAGGGCCATGGGAGACCCAGTACTTC CASSLGPWETQYF
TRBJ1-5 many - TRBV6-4 TGTGCCAGCAGTGCCCAGGAGGATCAGCCCCAGCATTTT CASSAQEDQPQHF
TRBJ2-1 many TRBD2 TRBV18 TGTGCCAGCTCACCAAGACTAGCGGGAGCTGGAGATGAGCAGTTCTTC CASSPRLAGAGDEQFF
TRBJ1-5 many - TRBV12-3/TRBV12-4 TGTGCCAGCAGTATAAATTATAGCAATCAGCCCCAGCATTTT CASSINYSNQPQHF
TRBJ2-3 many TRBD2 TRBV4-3 TGCGCCAGCAGCCAAGAAGAAACTAGCGGGGGAGTAGATACGCAGTATTTT CASSQEETSGGVDTQYF
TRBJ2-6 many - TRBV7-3 TGTGCCAGCAGCTTACGGCGGGTCTCTGGGGCCAACGTCCTGACTTTC CASSLRRVSGANVLTF
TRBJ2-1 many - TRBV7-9 TGTGCCAGCAGCTCGTGGCTCGACTACACGGGTGGCAATGAGCAGTTCTTC CASSSWLDYTGGNEQFF
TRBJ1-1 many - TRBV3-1 TGTGCCAGCAGCCCCGACCGACAGCTCCTGAACACTGAAGCTTTCTTT CASSPDRQLLNTEAFF
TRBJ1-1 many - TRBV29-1 TGCAGCGGCCAGGTCGACACTGAAGCTTTCTTT CSGQVDTEAFF
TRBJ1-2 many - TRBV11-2 TGTGCCAGCAGCCAGTCGTATGGCTACACCTTC CASSQSYGYTF
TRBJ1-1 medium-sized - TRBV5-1 TGCGCCAGCAGAAGGGGCCGGAACACTGAAGCTTTCTTT CASRRGRNTEAFF
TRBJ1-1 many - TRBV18 TGTGCCAGCTCACCACTGGCGGGCGAAGGGACTGAAGCTTTCTTT CASSPLAGEGTEAFF
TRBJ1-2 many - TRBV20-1 TGCAGTGCTAGAGCTTCAGAGTATGGCTACACCTTC CSARASEYGYTF
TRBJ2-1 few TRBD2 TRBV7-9 TGTGCCAGCAGCCCCACGACTAGCGGGGACTACTACAATGAGCAGTTCTTC CASSPTTSGDYYNEQFF
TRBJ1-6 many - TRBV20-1 TGCAGTGCTAGAGACAGTGAGAATTCACCCCTCCACTTT CSARDSENSPLHF
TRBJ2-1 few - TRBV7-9 TGTGCCAGCAGCTTAAGGGGTAGCTCCTACAATGAGCAGTTCTTC CASSLRGSSYNEQFF
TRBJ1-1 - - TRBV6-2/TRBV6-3 TGTGCCAGCAGAGACGACAGGTCCGTGGTAAAAGCTTTCTTT CASRDDRSVVKAFF
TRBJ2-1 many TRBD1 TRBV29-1 TGCAGCGTTGGCAGGACAGGGGCGAACAATGAGCAGTTCTTC CSVGRTGANNEQFF
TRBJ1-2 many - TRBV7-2 TGTGCCAGCAGCCCCCCAGGACAGTCTTATGGGTACACCTTC CASSPPGQSYGYTF
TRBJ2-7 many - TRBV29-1 TGCAGCGTTGGGAACGGGCCGGCCTACGAGCAGTACTTC CSVGNGPAYEQYF
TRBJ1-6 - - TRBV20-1 TGCAGTGCTAGAAACAGAGGTAGCTCCTATAATTCACCCCTCCACTTT CSARNRGSSYNSPLHF
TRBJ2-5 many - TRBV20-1 TGCAGTGCTAGAGAGGGCAGTAGTAACCAAGAGACCCAGTACTTC CSAREGSSNQETQYF
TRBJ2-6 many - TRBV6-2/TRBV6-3 TGTGCCAGCAGCTCCCTAGGGGTCTCTGGGGCCAACGTCCTGACTTTC CASSSLGVSGANVLTF
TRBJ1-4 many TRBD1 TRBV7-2 TGTGCCAGCAGCGCTAACCAGGGGGCCGGGGAAAAACTGTTTTTT CASSANQGAGEKLFF
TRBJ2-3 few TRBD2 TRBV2 TGTGCCAGCAGGGGCGGAAGCGGGGGAGCCTCGGGTACGCAGTATTTT CASRGGSGGASGTQYF
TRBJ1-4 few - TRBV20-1 TGCAGTGCTAGGCCTCCGACAACAGTGGATGAAAAACTGTTTTTT CSARPPTTVDEKLFF
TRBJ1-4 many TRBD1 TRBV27 TGTGCCAGCAGTTTATACAGGGGTGAAAAACTGTTTTTT CASSLYRGEKLFF
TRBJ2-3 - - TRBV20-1 TGCAGTGCTAGAGAACGGGACTTCCCTTCGGATACGCAGTATTTT CSARERDFPSDTQYF
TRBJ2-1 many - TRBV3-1 TGTGCCAGCAGCAGGGGTAGCTCCTACAATGAGCAGTTCTTC CASSRGSSYNEQFF
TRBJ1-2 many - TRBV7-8 TGTGCCAGCAGCCCGCGCGGGGATTGGAACTATGGCTACACCTTC CASSPRGDWNYGYTF
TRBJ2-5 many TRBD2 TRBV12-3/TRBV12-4 TGTGCCAGCAGTCTAGCGGGGGGGCCCGCCAGCGAGACCCAGTACTTC CASSLAGGPASETQYF
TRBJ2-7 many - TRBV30 TGTGCCTGGAGTGTCGAGGCGTCCTACGAGCAGTACTTC CAWSVEASYEQYF
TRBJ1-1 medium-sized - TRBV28 TGTGCCAGCACCCCAGGGAGATTGAACACTGAAGCTTTCTTT CASTPGRLNTEAFF
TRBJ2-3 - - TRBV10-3 TGTGCCATCACTAGCCATAACACAGATACGCAGTATTTT CAITSHNTDTQYF
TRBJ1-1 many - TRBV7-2 TGTGCCAGCAGCTTTGGCGGAAACACTGAAGCTTTCTTT CASSFGGNTEAFF
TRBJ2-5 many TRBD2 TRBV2 TGTGCCAGCAGACCCCCTACTAGCGACCAAGAGACCCAGTACTTC CASRPPTSDQETQYF